This T cell receptor beta chain was identified in a study of blood T cell repertoires in COVID-19. Study details: There were acute and convalescent COVID-19 samples, and they came from the United States, Italy and Spain. From T cells, B-cell-depleted T cells, or PBMCs came the material, which was cDNA or gDNA.

Germline V gene data show CDR1 as SGHDT and CDR2 as YYEEEE. Trimming cost V 7 bases and J 2 bases; bases outside gene matches: 5. The CDR3 is 13 amino acids. Original processing methods: Nucleated cell number was recorded as an estimate derived from reference gene primer amplification. The assay was immunoSEQ multiplex PCR, and TCRdb's table has in-frame clones only and misses some. The V and J calls and clone size are taken from that table; D and trimming were inferred from the DNA. The sample consists of approximately 260,000 clones, around 87% of them appearing once. The sequence came from a man between 18 and 35 years old with active or convalescent COVID-19. Sequencing used peripheral blood. The genes are TRBV5-6 and TRBJ2-7; TRBD1 agrees at 8 bases. This CDR3 reads CASGMTGAYEQYF. CDR3 coding DNA: TGTGCCAGCGGAATGACAGGGGCCTACGAGCAGTACTTC. The full variable domain, its missing parts supplied by reference TRBV5-6 and TRBJ2-7, is DAGVTQSPTHLIKTRGQQVTLRCSPKSGHDTVSWYQQALGQGPQFIFQYYEEEERQRGNFPDRFSGHQFPNYSSELNVNALLLGDSALYLCASGMTGAYEQYFGPGTRLTVT.